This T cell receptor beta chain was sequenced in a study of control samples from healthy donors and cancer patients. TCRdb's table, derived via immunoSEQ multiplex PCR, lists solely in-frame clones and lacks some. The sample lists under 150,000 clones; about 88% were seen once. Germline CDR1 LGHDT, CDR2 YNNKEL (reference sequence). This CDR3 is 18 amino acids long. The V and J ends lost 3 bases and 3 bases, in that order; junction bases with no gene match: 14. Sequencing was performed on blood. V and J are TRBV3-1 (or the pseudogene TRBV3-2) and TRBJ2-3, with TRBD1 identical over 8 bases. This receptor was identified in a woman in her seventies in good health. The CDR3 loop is CASSHNLPGQEGTDTQYF. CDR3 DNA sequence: TGTGCCAGCAGCCATAACCTACCGGGACAGGAGGGTACAGATACGCAGTATTTT.